This T cell receptor (beta chain) was retrieved from a study of human thymus T cells. CDR1 is MGHRA and CDR2 is YSYEKL in the germline V gene. This CDR3 contains 13 residues. Trimming took 1 base from V and 9 from J, leaving 10 bases between them. Whole-study results and caveats: V and J gene usage appeared biased in thymic and blood repertoires. There were highly overlapping thymic repertoires among unrelated individuals, as related research reported.

Thymic resections from corrective heart surgery supplied the tissue. The people who donated were healthy Finnish babies having corrective surgery for congenital heart defects. Generated by immunoSEQ multiplex PCR, the TCRdb table keeps only in-frame clones and is missing some. Among roughly 120,000 clones listed, around 94% were seen once. About this clone: What it binds is not known.

The clonotype comes from a boy less than two years old with a congenital heart defect but otherwise immunologically healthy. Specimen: thymus tissue. The chain joins TRBV4-1 to TRBJ2-1; D gene unclear. The CDR3 region has the DNA TGCGCCAGCAGCCAAGCCGGGTTGGGTGAGCAGTTCTTC. Its protein product is CASSQAGLGEQFF.